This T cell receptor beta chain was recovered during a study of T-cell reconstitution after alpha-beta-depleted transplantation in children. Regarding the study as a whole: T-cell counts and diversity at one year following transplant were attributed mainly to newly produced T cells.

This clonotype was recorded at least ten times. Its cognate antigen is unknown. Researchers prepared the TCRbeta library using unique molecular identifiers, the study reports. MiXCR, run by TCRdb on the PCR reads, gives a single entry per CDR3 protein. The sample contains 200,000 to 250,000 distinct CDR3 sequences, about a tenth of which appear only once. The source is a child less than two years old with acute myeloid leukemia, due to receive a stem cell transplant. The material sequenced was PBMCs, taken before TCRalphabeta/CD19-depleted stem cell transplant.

CDR3 in DNA: TGCGCCAGCAGCTTGGACGGTGAAAAGCAGTACTTC. Protein sequence: CASSLDGEKQYF. The chain carries TRBV5-1 and TRBJ2-7; D not resolved. The CDR3 runs to 12 residues. V was clipped by 0 bases and J by 8 bases, with 9 bases between them. Germline V gene sequence: CDR1 SGHRS, CDR2 YFSETQ.